This entry lists 10 T cell receptor beta chains sequenced from one sample in a study of control samples from healthy donors and cancer patients. Repertoires were generated with immunoSEQ multiplex PCR, while TCRdb's copy carries only in-frame clones and drops some. Among around 140,000 clones listed, 75% to 95% were seen once. The specimen sequenced was blood. These receptors were obtained from a man aged 25 to 40 in good health.

This chain connects TRBV7-2 to TRBJ2-3; 14 bases map to TRBD2. Germline trimming cut 5 bases from V and 14 bases from J; bases unmatched to any gene: 9. The CDR3 consists of 14 residues. Germline loops: CDR1 SGHTA, CDR2 FQGNSA. CDR3 region: CASSLTSGGGLWYF. In DNA form, the CDR3 reads TGTGCCAGCAGCCTGACTAGCGGGGGGGGGCTTTGGTATTTT.

V usage is TRBV30 and J usage is TRBJ1-5, with TRBD1 as a possible D gene (6 bases). The CDR3 spans 16 residues. Trimming took off 0 bases at V and 5 bases at J, with 17 bases between the two ends. Germline lookup yields CDR1 GTSNPN and CDR2 SVGIG (reference sequence). The CDR3 coding sequence is TGTGCCTGGAGTGTACCTGGCAGGGGAGTATATCAGCCCCAGCATTTT. As protein: CAWSVPGRGVYQPQHF.

The chain uses TRBV28 and TRBJ1-5; D is ambiguous. Germline CDR1 and CDR2: MDHEN and SYDVKM. The V gene lost 8 bases and the J gene lost 4 bases, with 21 bases spanning the gap. The CDR3 length is 16 residues. CDR3 bases: TGTGCCAGCGAGCCGGGTGGGCGGATTATTAATCAGCCCCAGCATTTT. Its translation: CASEPGGRIINQPQHF.

In its sample, this clone was seen a few times. The genes are TRBV5-6 and TRBJ1-2; D is uncertain. The CDR3 runs to 12 residues. V was shortened by 0 bases and J by 4 bases, with 4 bases between the two germline ends. Per germline, CDR1 SGHDT and CDR2 YYEEEE. CDR3: CASSLDSYGYTF. The CDR3 DNA is TGTGCCAGCAGCTTGGACAGCTATGGCTACACCTTC.

This chain uses TRBV15 with TRBJ1-1; D not certain. V was clipped by 2 bases and J by 3 bases, with 19 bases between them. Germline CDR1 LNHNV, CDR2 YYDKDF (reference sequence). This CDR3 has 17 residues. The CDR3 is CATSRSGGFGVDTEAFF. CDR3 DNA sequence: TGTGCCACCAGCAGATCCGGTGGTTTTGGCGTGGACACTGAAGCTTTCTTT.

The chain uses TRBV7-8 and TRBJ1-1; D is perhaps TRBD1 (5 bases). V lost 5 bases and J 8 bases, leaving 12 bases between the germline ends. The CDR3 totals 12 residues. Germline V gene data show CDR1 as SGHVS and CDR2 as FQNEAQ. The CDR3 DNA sequence: TGTGCCAGCAGCCCCGTACCAGGGGAAGCTTTCTTT. It is translated as CASSPVPGEAFF.

The chain links TRBV27 to TRBJ1-5; the D is unclear. Trimming pared 4 bases from V and 3 bases from J, leaving 7 bases between. The CDR3 consists of 13 residues. The V gene's germline CDR1 is MNHEY and CDR2 SMNVEV (reference sequence). The CDR3 loop is CASSSEVNQPQHF. Here the CDR3 DNA reads TGTGCCAGCAGTTCGGAGGTCAATCAGCCCCAGCATTTT.

The rearrangement joins TRBV12-3 or TRBV12-4 to TRBJ1-2; D gene uncertain. CDR3 size: 13 residues. V was cut by 5 bases and J by 6 bases, with 13 bases left in between. As DNA, the CDR3 is TGTGCCAGCAGTCGTCGGGCAAAAAATGGCTACACCTTC. Translated: CASSRRAKNGYTF.

The gene calls are TRBV24-1 and TRBJ2-1, with 8 positions matching TRBD1. Germline V gene lookup returns CDR1 KGHDR and CDR2 SFDVKD. The CDR3 runs 15 residues. Germline trimming cut 4 bases from V and 5 bases from J; bases unmatched to any gene: 6. The CDR3, as DNA: TGTGCCACCAGTGACCCGGGACAGGACCACAATGAGCAGTTCTTC. Translating it yields CATSDPGQDHNEQFF.

J is TRBJ1-4 and V is TRBV2; TRBD1 matches 9 bases. Germline V lookup: CDR1 SNHLY, CDR2 FYNNEI. Losses at the gene ends were 6 bases for V and 5 bases for J; bases not matched to a gene: 4. The CDR3 contains 14 residues. CDR3 sequence (DNA): TGTGCCAGCAGGTGGGGGACAGGGAATGAAAAACTGTTTTTT. The encoded protein is CASRWGTGNEKLFF.